This TCR beta chain derives from a study of monozygotic twins with inflammatory bowel disease. Study results and limitations: Telling different T cell subtypes apart from each other was not possible. Neither one strong signal nor one clonotype associated with IBD was supported. Possibly because of limited power, concordant and discordant twins showed no difference in repertoire similarity.

About this clonotype: Its matching antigen is unknown.

CDR3 length: 18 amino acids. Germline values: CDR1 SGHNT, CDR2 YENEEA. The unique tags termed UMIs, each holding a 6-nucleotide sample barcode, were added by means of template switching. TCRdb re-called the 5' RACE reads and shows each CDR3 protein once, DNA omitted. This specimen shows around 410,000 distinct CDR3 sequences; the ten leading clones hold less than 2.5%. The sequenced sample was blood. The receptor's source is a human donor with ulcerative colitis or Crohn's disease, or a healthy co-twin of an affected twin (not recorded which). This chain uses TRBV11-3 with TRBJ2-1; checking the TCRdb D call of TRBD1 is not possible without DNA. The CDR3 loop reads CASSPRDRRTITYNEQFF.